This T cell receptor beta chain was profiled in a study of shared T cell receptors in the human thymus (dated by TCRdb to 2020 to 2022). Regarding the research as a whole: The study examined how self-reactive, shared T-cell receptor alpha chains are generated in the human thymus.

Receptor libraries were prepared by the immunoSEQ multiplex PCR assay. Entries here come from immuneACCESS through TCRdb and include only in-frame sequences with V and J called. Some clones fail to appear in such tables; in the studies checked, an unresolved V gene covers under half of the shortfall, and the cause of the remainder is unknown. The sample profile shows approximately 68,000 clones; more than 90% of them were found once. The ten top clones hold approximately 0.035% of the sample. Trimming costs V 6 bases and J 0 bases, and their ends lie 12 bases apart. CDR1 LNHDA and CDR2 SQIVND are derived from the germline V gene (reference sequence). Inclusive of the bounding cysteine and phenylalanine, the CDR3 is 15 residues long. The CDR3 DNA has 45 bases and is translated from base 1. Concerning this clone itself: Its antigen has not been determined. No much larger clonotype is one base removed from it; base qualities were not supplied.

The chain links TRBV19 with TRBJ2-1, with TRBD2 tentatively as D gene (6 bases match). The sequencing input was thymocytes. This TCR derives from a human donor. The sequence in DNA is TGTGCCAGTAGAGGGACTTTCATCTCCTACAATGAGCAGTTCTTC. This gives the protein CASRGTFISYNEQFF.